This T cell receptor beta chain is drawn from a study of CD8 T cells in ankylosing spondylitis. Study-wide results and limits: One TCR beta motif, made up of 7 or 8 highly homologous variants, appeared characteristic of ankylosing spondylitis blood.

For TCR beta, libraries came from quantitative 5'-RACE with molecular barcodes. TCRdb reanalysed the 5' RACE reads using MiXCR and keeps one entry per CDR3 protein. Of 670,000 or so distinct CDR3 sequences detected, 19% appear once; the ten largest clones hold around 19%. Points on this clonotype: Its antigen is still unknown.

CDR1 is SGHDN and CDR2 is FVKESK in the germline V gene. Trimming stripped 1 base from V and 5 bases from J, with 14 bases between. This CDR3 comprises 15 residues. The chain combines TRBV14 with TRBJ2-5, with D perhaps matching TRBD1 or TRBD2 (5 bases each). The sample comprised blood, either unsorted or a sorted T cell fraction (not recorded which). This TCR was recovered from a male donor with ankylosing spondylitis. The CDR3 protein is CASSQAKGPAETQYF. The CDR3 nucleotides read TGTGCCAGCAGCCAAGCTAAGGGACCGGCGGAGACCCAGTACTTC. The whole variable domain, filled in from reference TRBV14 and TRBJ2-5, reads EAGVTQFPSHSVIEKGQTVTLRCDPISGHDNLYWYRRVMGKEIKFLLHFVKESKQDESGMPNNRFLAERTGGTYSTLKVQPAELEDSGVYFCASSQAKGPAETQYFGPGTRLLVL.